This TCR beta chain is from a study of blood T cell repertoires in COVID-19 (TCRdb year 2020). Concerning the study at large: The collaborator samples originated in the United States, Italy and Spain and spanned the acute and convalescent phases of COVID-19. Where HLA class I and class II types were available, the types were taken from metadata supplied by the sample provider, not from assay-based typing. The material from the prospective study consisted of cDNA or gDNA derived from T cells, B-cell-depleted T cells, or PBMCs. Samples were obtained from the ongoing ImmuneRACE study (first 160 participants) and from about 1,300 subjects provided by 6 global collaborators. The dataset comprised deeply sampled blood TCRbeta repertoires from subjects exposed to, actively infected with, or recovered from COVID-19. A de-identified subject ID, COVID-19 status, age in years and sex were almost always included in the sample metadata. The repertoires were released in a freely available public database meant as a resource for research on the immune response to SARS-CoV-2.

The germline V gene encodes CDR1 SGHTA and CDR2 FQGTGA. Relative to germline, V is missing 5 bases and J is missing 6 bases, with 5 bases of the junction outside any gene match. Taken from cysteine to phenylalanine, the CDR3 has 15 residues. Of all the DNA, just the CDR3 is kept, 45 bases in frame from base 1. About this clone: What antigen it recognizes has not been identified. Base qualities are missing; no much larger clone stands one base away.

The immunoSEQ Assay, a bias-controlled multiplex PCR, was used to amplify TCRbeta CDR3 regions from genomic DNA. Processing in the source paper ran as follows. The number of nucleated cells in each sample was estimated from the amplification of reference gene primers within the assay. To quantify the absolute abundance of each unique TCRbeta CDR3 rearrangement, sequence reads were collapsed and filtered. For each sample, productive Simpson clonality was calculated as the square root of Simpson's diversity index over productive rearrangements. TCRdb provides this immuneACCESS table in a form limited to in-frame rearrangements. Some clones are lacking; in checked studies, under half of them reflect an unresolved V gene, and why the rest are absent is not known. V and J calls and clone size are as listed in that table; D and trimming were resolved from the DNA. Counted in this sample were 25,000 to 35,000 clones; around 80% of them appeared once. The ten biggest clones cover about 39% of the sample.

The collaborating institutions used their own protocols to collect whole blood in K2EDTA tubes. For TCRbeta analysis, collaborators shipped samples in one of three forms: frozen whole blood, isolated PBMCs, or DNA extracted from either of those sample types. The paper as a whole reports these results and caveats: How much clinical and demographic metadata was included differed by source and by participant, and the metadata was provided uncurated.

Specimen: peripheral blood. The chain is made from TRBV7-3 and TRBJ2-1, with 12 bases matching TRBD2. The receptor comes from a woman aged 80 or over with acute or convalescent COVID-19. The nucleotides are TGTGCCAGCAGCCCTAGCGGGGGGGTTGGCAATGAGCAGTTCTTC. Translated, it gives CASSPSGGVGNEQFF.